This TCR beta chain was retrieved from a study of T cells in Graves' hyperthyroidism and ophthalmopathy (dated by TCRdb to between 2018 and 2021). With respect to the entire study: TCR V-J signatures able to tell the groups apart were searched for in a discovery cohort of 100 or so patients, of whom 43 had Graves' ophthalmopathy and more than 55 had stable Graves' hyperthyroidism. After sampling, hyperthyroidism patients received methimazole starting at 30 mg daily, and ophthalmopathy patients received high-dose intravenous methylprednisolone. In addition, the study compared T-cell repertoires in thyroid tissue and in blood from over 5 Graves' hyperthyroidism patients. Prospective prediction of ophthalmopathy was tested in an independent validation cohort of 18 to 20 hyperthyroidism patients and 15 to 17 patients who later progressed to ophthalmopathy. The 100 or so discovery patients were randomly divided into training and test sets at a 7:3 ratio. TCR Vbeta CDR3 sequencing of 135 peripheral blood samples (43 ophthalmopathy, about 75 hyperthyroidism and some 17 progressor patients) is reported in the paper.

Overall results and qualifications from the work: Sample size was not statistically predetermined, and investigators were not blinded to group allocation. A model built on a 13 V-J signature distinguished ophthalmopathy from stable hyperthyroidism, reaching roughly 88% sensitivity and around 81% specificity in cross-validation and 80%/75% in testing. In validation, the model predicted progression to ophthalmopathy with over 65% sensitivity and 72% to 85% specificity, a median of roughly seven months before onset. Most expanded thyroid clonotypes (frequency above 0.001) were also detected in blood, a finding suggesting that blood repertoires may reflect thyroid immune responses.

Reading from cysteine to phenylalanine, the CDR3 counts 15 amino acids. Kept here is only the CDR3 DNA, which spans 45 bases and is read in frame from base 1. V is pruned by 0 bases and J by 3 bases, leaving 3 bases of the junction without a gene match. As to this clonotype: The antigen this receptor binds is unknown. No much larger clone is present one base from it, and per-base qualities are unavailable.

Exclusion was applied to patients with uncontrolled infections, other autoimmune diseases, pregnancy or lactation. Diagnoses were based on clinical symptoms, serum thyroxine and TRAb, thyroid ultrasound and orbital computed tomography. Trizol reagent was used to extract total RNA, and RNA quality was then checked on an Agilent 2100 Bioanalyzer. Amplification of TCR beta CDR3 regions was carried out from RNA transcripts. The first round of RT-PCR for the TCR CDR3 was performed with the HTBI primer set and the Qiagen OneStep RT-PCR kit. Libraries were constructed in a second round of multiplex PCR, after which size selection and purification were carried out. Sequencing of the libraries was done on an Illumina HiSeq2000 using paired-end 100 bp reads. The paper's data handling went like this. SOAPnuke was used to process the raw data, removing reads that contained adapters or uncalled bases, had a mean Phred below 15, or lacked an exact match to the constant primer or identifier. High-quality paired reads were merged with COPE v1.2.5, and unique nucleotide sequences were defined as clonotypes. Clonotypes were aligned to IMGT TRBV, TRBD and TRBJ reference segments using MiTCR v1.1. Analysis was restricted to V-J combinations with a frequency above 0.0001, which covered over 98% of repertoires. The TCS score was defined as the ratio of F50 (clonal expansion) to E x V (chaos), calculated using BLOSUM62-based TCRdist between CDR3 peptides within each V-J. Welch's t-statistics and random forest reduced just over 500 V-J features to 10 to 15, which were used in a naive Bayes classifier (R e1071). The Morisita-Horn index was used to measure how similar the thyroid and blood repertoires were. TCRdb reanalyzed the raw reads on its own, using fastp at Q25 for trimming and MiXCR for clone calling, and kept in-frame beta chains. Each entry is one CDR3 protein sequence, shown with its most common DNA and genes. The V and J calls follow TCRdb's processing rather than the paper's. The sample contains hundreds of thousands of distinct CDR3 sequences, roughly 46% of them found a single time. Jointly, the top ten make up less than 9.5% of the sample.

This clonotype was sampled from an adult man with Graves' disease, either hyperthyroidism or ophthalmopathy (not recorded which). Recombination linked TRBV12-3 or TRBV12-4 to TRBJ2-5, with 8 central nucleotides matching TRBD1. Sequencing was performed on peripheral blood or thyroid tissue (not recorded which). The CDR3 region reads CASSLAPTGEETQYF. In nucleotide form, the sequence is TGTGCCAGCAGTTTAGCTCCGACAGGGGAAGAGACCCAGTACTTC.